These 8 T cell receptor beta chains came from one sample sequenced in a study of OX40 agonist ivuxolimab in advanced cancers. Sequenced by immunoSEQ multiplex PCR; TCRdb stores in-frame clones only, minus some. This sample has tens of thousands of clones, with around 84% found just once. The material sequenced was CD4+ or CD8+ T cells sorted from blood, taken in a trial of the OX40 agonist ivuxolimab. These receptors were taken from an adult with an advanced solid tumor such as melanoma, head and neck, liver or kidney cancer.

The rearrangement uses TRBV6-1 and TRBJ2-2; D not resolved. CDR1 and CDR2 (germline): MNHNS, SASEGT. CDR3 length equals 13 residues. Trimming left V 6 bases short and J 1 base short, with 6 bases between. The DNA for the CDR3 is TGTGCCAGCAGGGGAATGAACACCGGGGAGCTGTTTTTT. Protein sequence: CASRGMNTGELFF.

This clone was seen a few times. The chain recombines TRBV25-1 with TRBJ1-3; D remains ambiguous. CDR1 is MGHDK, CDR2 SYGVNS, per germline. CDR3 length: 15 amino acids. Trimming pared 7 bases from V and 0 bases from J, leaving 13 bases between. This chain's CDR3 is CASMPREGSGNTIYF. The CDR3 DNA is TGTGCCAGCATGCCCCGGGAGGGCTCTGGAAACACCATATATTTT.

The J gene is TRBJ1-1, the V gene TRBV6-1; D is unclear. This CDR3 comprises 15 residues. V lost 0 bases to trimming and J lost 7 bases, with 15 bases between them. Germline CDR1 MNHNS, CDR2 SASEGT. The DNA for the CDR3 is TGTGCCAGCAGTGAAGCTGAGGTGCCCGGGAGTGAAGCTTTCTTT. Residues: CASSEAEVPGSEAFF.

The J gene is TRBJ2-5, the V gene TRBV2; 7 nucleotides agree with TRBD2. Germline trimming cut 1 base from V and 1 base from J; bases unmatched to any gene: 6. Germline V gene sequence: CDR1 SNHLY, CDR2 FYNNEI. This CDR3 region has 16 residues. CDR3 sequence (DNA): TGTGCCAGCAGTGAAGTTGGCGGGGGAACCCAAGAGACCCAGTACTTC. Translated: CASSEVGGGTQETQYF.

This chain links TRBV10-3 with TRBJ1-1, with D possibly TRBD1 on 6 matching bases. CDR3 length equals 16 residues. Looked up from germline, CDR1 is ENHRY and CDR2 is SYGVKD. V shed 10 bases and J shed 10 bases, with 31 bases lying between them. CDR3: CATSDSRGPAGVSAFF. The CDR3 nucleotides are TGTGCCACTTCCGATAGCAGGGGCCCTGCGGGGGTTTCAGCTTTCTTT.

This clone was detected only a few times. This sequence joins TRBV6-5 and TRBJ1-5, with unresolved D. CDR3 length: 14 amino acids. Per the germline V gene, CDR1 is MNHEY and CDR2 is SVGAGI. V shed 5 bases and J shed 0 bases, with 8 bases lying between them. CDR3 amino acids: CASSPSDSNQPQHF. In nucleotides, the CDR3 is TGTGCCAGCAGTCCTTCAGATAGCAATCAGCCCCAGCATTTT.

The V gene is TRBV5-6, the J gene TRBJ1-3; D not certain. The CDR3 totals 17 residues. The V gene lost 0 bases and the J gene lost 2 bases, with 15 bases spanning the gap. The germline CDR1 and CDR2 sequences are SGHDT and YYEEEE. The CDR3 region is CASSLADGRPPGNTIYF. The CDR3 coding sequence is TGTGCCAGCAGCTTGGCCGATGGCAGGCCTCCTGGAAACACCATATATTTT.

The rearrangement uses TRBV10-2 and TRBJ1-1; D is perhaps TRBD1 (5 bases). Germline-derived CDR1 and CDR2 are WSHSY and SAAADI. This CDR3 has 13 amino acids. V was pared by 4 bases and J by 5 bases, with 11 bases between. As DNA, the CDR3 is TGCGCCAGCAGTGGGCAGGGAGGGACTGAAGCTTTCTTT. It translates to CASSGQGGTEAFF.